This is a list of T cell receptor beta chains from one sample in a study of OX40 agonist ivuxolimab in advanced cancers. Method: immunoSEQ multiplex PCR; TCRdb's copy keeps in-frame clones and lacks some. Of under 25,000 clones in the sample, 84% were seen once. Source: CD4+ or CD8+ T cells sorted from blood, taken in a trial of the OX40 agonist ivuxolimab. The receptors shown here come from an adult with an advanced solid tumor such as melanoma, head and neck, liver or kidney cancer. Each CDR3 is given without its conserved first and last residue. Each record gives: V gene, D gene, CDR3 length, CDR3 protein. A D gene is named only where the DNA matches it firmly.

TRBV11-3,.,10,ASGFRTGELF
TRBV7-6,.,12,ASMGVDSYNEQF
TRBV7-6,.,10,ASTQAQETQY
TRBV29-1,TRBD2,12,SVNGLAGASEQY
TRBV19,TRBD2,14,ASSQSGGPSGDTQY
TRBV5-5,.,12,ASSLDLTPGGQY
TRBV6-4,TRBD1,13,ASSVTGGRGTEAF
TRBV6-6,.,10,ASSGPVGELF
TRBV11-2,TRBD2,14,ASSPIAGGRGDTQY
TRBV13,.,13,ASSFPGPGYETQY
TRBV6-5,TRBD1,12,ASTTGTGFGELF
TRBV21-1,.,16,ASSAIRRPQGAKNIQY
TRBV6-6,TRBD1,12,ASRQTGYAETQY
TRBV12-5,.,13,ASGLRQLNTGELF
TRBV6-6,TRBD1,12,ASRPGQGKDEQY
TRBV7-9,.,10,ASSLDPSEAF
TRBV5-1,.,10,ASSLRGSEAF
TRBV28,TRBD1,15,ASSLSTPGTGIEKLF
TRBV7-2,.,13,ASSSILDLNQPQH
TRBV15,.,10,ASPGVYYGYT
TRBV7-9,TRBD2,16,ASSPRYSGRASTDTQY
TRBV14,TRBD1,17,ASSQGFGTGGDFSYEQY
TRBV19,TRBD1,13,ASKPVAWDSYEQY
TRBV6-4,.,13,ASSPTSRTGHTQY
TRBV6-1,.,11,ASSVTEAGELF
TRBV14,TRBD1,18,ASSQSIRTVHRGQQETQY
TRBV30,.,11,AWRAGGTYEQY
TRBV7-3,TRBD1,15,ASSSGEGTRGYNEQF
TRBV7-8,TRBD2,12,ASSLLLAGDEQY
TRBV5-4,.,14,ASSFVLDSSTDTQY
TRBV5-8,.,14,ASSLGHSGPNTEAF
TRBV5-1,TRBD2,15,ASSLTTSGRPGGELF
TRBV7-3,TRBD2,13,ASSYSGSIVDEQF
TRBV19,.,12,ASSNPTSNQPQH
TRBV6-5,.,11,ASSYQGTDTQY
TRBV10-3,.,12,AISEAGGGNTIY
TRBV15,.,16,ATSRDPDRALDTGELF
TRBV2,.,11,ASSQGHFNEQF
TRBV18,.,15,ASSPEAGIRSTDTQY
TRBV28,.,10,ASSFGGRARN
TRBV6-1,TRBD1,13,ASSGGQGTGNTIY
TRBV27,.,11,ASSLGYSYEQY
TRBV5-5,.,12,ASSLDGWGTEAF
TRBV7-3,.,10,ASSLDAGELF
TRBV5-5,TRBD2,17,ASSPLAGSAGTGANVLT
TRBV7-9,.,14,ASSSIMGTGNTEAF
TRBV11-1,TRBD2,14,ASSSFRAGLSDEQF
TRBV5-5,.,12,ASSLTSTTDTQY
TRBV5-4,TRBD2,13,ASSLSAGGHNEQF
TRBV29-1,.,10,SVGTPGTEAF
TRBV9,.,10,ASSPLSYEQY